The 8 T cell receptor beta chains presented below share a single source sample, sequenced in a study of radiotherapy plus CTLA-4 blockade in lung cancer. Produced via immunoSEQ multiplex PCR; TCRdb's table is partial and in-frame only. The sample holds about 60,000 clones; about three quarters are singletons and the top ten take 3.5% to 4%. The sample in question was peripheral blood, obtained from a patient treated with radiotherapy plus ipilimumab. The receptors originated from a human donor with non-small cell lung cancer who had a partial response to radiotherapy plus ipilimumab.

The chain carries TRBV4-3 and TRBJ2-5, with D possibly matching TRBD2 (6 bases). Germline lookup yields CDR1 LGHNA and CDR2 YSLEER. Trimming removed 4 bases from V and 4 bases from J, with 13 bases in between. This CDR3 comprises 14 residues. This CDR3 is CASSLFLGGETQYF. CDR3 in DNA: TGCGCCAGCAGCCTTTTTTTGGGGGGAGAGACCCAGTACTTC.

This clone appeared a single time. The CDR3 sequence: CASSLGTDWPEQYF. DNA for the CDR3: TGCGCCAGCAGCTTGGGGACAGACTGGCCCGAGCAGTACTTC. The chain recombines TRBV5-1 with TRBJ2-7; TRBD1 might be the D (6 bases). V gave up 0 bases and J gave up 6 bases, with 13 bases separating them. From germline, CDR1 is SGHRS and CDR2 YFSETQ. The CDR3 sequence is 14 residues long. The full variable domain, its missing parts supplied by reference TRBV5-1 and TRBJ2-7, is KAGVTQTPRYLIKTRGQQVTLSCSPISGHRSVSWYQQTPGQGLQFLFEYFSETQRNKGNFPGRFSGRQFSNSRSEMNVSTLELGDSALYLCASSLGTDWPEQYFGPGTRLTVT.

This rearrangement joins TRBV13 to TRBJ1-2, with a weak D call TRBD1 (6 bases). V was shortened by 2 bases and J by 4 bases, with 14 bases between the two germline ends. This CDR3 region has 15 residues. Germline CDR1 reads PRHDT; CDR2 reads FYEKMQ (reference sequence). CDR3 loop: CASSLRGGQGYGYTF. The DNA of the CDR3 is TGTGCCAGCAGCTTACGCGGGGGGCAGGGCTATGGCTACACCTTC.

This sequence joins TRBV7-6 and TRBJ2-6; maybe TRBD2 (5 bases). Trimming removed 4 bases at V and 0 bases at J, with 7 bases between. Germline CDR1 and CDR2: SGHVS and FNYEAQ. CDR3 length equals 15 residues. CDR3 sequence reads: CASSSTNSGANVLTF. In DNA form, the CDR3 reads TGTGCCAGCAGCTCGACTAACTCTGGGGCCAACGTCCTGACTTTC.

CDR3 amino acids: CASTQGGVTEQYF. CDR3 nucleotides: TGTGCCAGCACCCAGGGAGGGGTTACCGAGCAGTACTTC. The J gene is TRBJ2-7, the V gene TRBV7-9; 7 bases are a match to TRBD2. This CDR3 has 13 residues. Per germline, CDR1 SEHNR and CDR2 FQNEAQ (reference sequence). V gave up 7 bases and J gave up 6 bases; unmatched junction bases: 9.

The chain combines TRBV10-3 with TRBJ1-1, with D maybe TRBD1 (5 bases). The ends were cut back, 8 bases at V and 1 base at J, with 14 bases in the middle. This CDR3 has 14 amino acids. CDR1 and CDR2 (germline): ENHRY, SYGVKD. CDR3 loop: CAIAKSQGNTEAFF. CDR3 DNA: TGTGCCATCGCGAAGTCGCAGGGGAACACTGAAGCTTTCTTT.

This chain connects TRBV5-1 to TRBJ2-1; the match to TRBD2 covers 13 bases. CDR1 is SGHRS and CDR2 is YFSETQ in the germline V gene. The CDR3 consists of 16 residues. The V segment lost 4 bases and the J segment 9 bases; nucleotides outside the gene matches: 10. In DNA form, the CDR3 reads TGCGCCAGCAGCCGAGGAACTAGCGGGGGGGCCTTTGAGCAGTTCTTC. Amino acids: CASSRGTSGGAFEQFF. Combining the CDR3 with reference TRBV5-1 and TRBJ2-1 gives the whole variable domain KAGVTQTPRYLIKTRGQQVTLSCSPISGHRSVSWYQQTPGQGLQFLFEYFSETQRNKGNFPGRFSGRQFSNSRSEMNVSTLELGDSALYLCASSRGTSGGAFEQFFGPGTRLTVL.

The chain couples TRBV7-9 to TRBJ2-2, with 8 bases aligning to TRBD2. V lost 5 bases to trimming and J lost 4 bases; unmatched junction nucleotides: 0. The CDR3 is 13 amino acids. Germline V CDR1 and CDR2: SEHNR, FQNEAQ (reference sequence). This CDR3 reads CASSRGGTGELFF. The CDR3 region has the DNA TGTGCCAGCAGCCGGGGGGGCACCGGGGAGCTGTTTTTT.